The 26 T cell receptor beta chains given below trace back to one sample, sequenced in a study of breast tumors, draining lymph nodes, adjacent tissues. Samples came from axillary lymph nodes draining the breast cancer. In TCRdb, the multiplex PCR reads were re-called with MiXCR into one record per CDR3 protein. The sample records about 230,000 distinct CDR3 sequences, less than 40% being singletons. Sequencing used axillary lymph node tissue. Receptors were obtained from a female donor with breast cancer. Some clones in this sample may be carry-over from other donors' samples.

This clonotype was seen ten or more times. The chain employs TRBV15 and TRBJ2-4; D not certain. This CDR3 is 14 amino acids long. Trimming removed 6 bases at V and 14 bases at J, with 23 bases between. Per germline, CDR1 LNHNV and CDR2 YYDKDF (reference sequence). CDR3 DNA sequence: TGTGCCACCAGAGGCCCGCTAGGAGTATCCGACAAGTACTTC. Residues: CATRGPLGVSDKYF.

This clonotype was seen ten or more times. This rearrangement joins TRBV9 to TRBJ2-3, with D possibly matching TRBD1 (6 bases). V was trimmed by 2 bases and J by 2 bases, leaving 12 bases between them. The length of the CDR3 is 15 residues. Germline V gives CDR1 SGDLS, CDR2 YYNGEE. CDR3 nucleotides: TGTGCCAGCAGCGTCCGGAGACAGGCCACAGATACGCAGTATTTT. This codes for CASSVRRQATDTQYF.

This sequence joins TRBV7-8 and TRBJ2-3; 14 bases are shared with TRBD2. Trimming took 5 bases from V and 11 from J; bases not matched to a gene: 6. The germline gives CDR1 SGHVS, CDR2 FQNEAQ. The length of the CDR3 is 14 residues. The CDR3 here is CASSGLAGGNEQYF. The CDR3 nucleotides are TGTGCCAGCAGCGGACTAGCGGGAGGAAATGAGCAGTATTTT.

This clonotype has a single count. A much larger clonotype is one base distant, so this may be a read error. V gene TRBV6-1 combines with J gene TRBJ1-3; D is possibly TRBD1 (5 bases). V lost 4 bases and J lost 4, with 17 bases in between. The germline V gene has CDR1 MNHNS and CDR2 SASEGT. The CDR3 consists of 16 residues. The CDR3 protein is CASSATRDAAGNTIYF. The CDR3 nucleotides are TGTGCCAGCAGTGCCACCCGGGACGCAGCAGGAAACACCATATATTTT.

A remark on this clonotype: A much larger clone differs from this one at a single base, so this may be a read error. J is TRBJ2-7 and V is TRBV12-3 or TRBV12-4, with D unresolved. Trimming pared 3 bases from V and 3 bases from J, leaving 18 bases between. This CDR3 contains 16 residues. In nucleotides, the CDR3 is TGTGCCAGCAGTTTCGCCGGCTATCCACGCCTCTACGAGCAGTACTTC. It encodes CASSFAGYPRLYEQYF.

This clonotype was counted between two and nine times. The V gene is TRBV27, the J gene TRBJ2-1; 8 positions match TRBD2. CDR3 size: 14 residues. With 7 bases clipped from V and 7 bases from J, the junction kept 9 bases outside the gene matches. Germline values: CDR1 MNHEY, CDR2 SMNVEV (reference sequence). CDR3 protein: CASNPSGYGNEQFF. DNA of the CDR3: TGTGCCAGCAACCCTAGCGGGTACGGTAATGAGCAGTTCTTC.

This clonotype has a single count. Lacking the conserved final phenylalanine or tryptophan, this CDR3 likely reflects a read error. The limits of the CDR3 on the DNA are not certain, so only TCRdb's listed CDR3 is given. V and J are TRBV12-3 or TRBV12-4 and TRBJ1-3. The CDR3 extends over 10 residues, inclusive of both ends. The chain's CDR3 is CASSFWDGDT.

V gene TRBV29-1 combines with J gene TRBJ2-7, with TRBD1 identical over 10 bases. The CDR3 extends over 14 amino acids. From germline, CDR1 is SQVTM and CDR2 ANQGSEA. Trimming at V came to 6 bases and at J to 4 bases, leaving 9 bases not matched to a gene. CDR3 DNA sequence: TGCAGCGTAGGAGGAGGGACAGGGGTGTACGAGCAGTACTTC. The encoded protein is CSVGGGTGVYEQYF.

This clonotype was seen at least ten times. The chain links TRBV12-3 or TRBV12-4 to TRBJ2-7; unclear D gene. This CDR3 is 15 amino acids long. With 8 bases removed from V and 0 bases from J, the gap between germline ends came to 17 bases. The CDR3 coding sequence is TGTGCCAGCGCTGACGGGCAACTTAACTCCTACGAGCAGTACTTC. Protein sequence: CASADGQLNSYEQYF.

This clonotype was observed at least ten times. The V call is TRBV19, the J call TRBJ2-7; the match to TRBD2 covers 13 bases. V dropped 3 bases and J dropped 7; count of bases not matched to a gene: 6. CDR1 and CDR2 from the germline V gene are LNHDA and SQIVND (reference sequence). This CDR3 spans 15 amino acids. The CDR3 sequence is CASSIRTSGSDEQYF. CDR3 coding DNA: TGTGCCAGTAGTATTCGGACTAGCGGGAGTGATGAGCAGTACTTC.

Of note for this clonotype: Germline is not matched at one junction end, which may reflect a read error. V usage is TRBV13 and J usage is TRBJ2-1; 8 nucleotides agree with TRBD1. CDR3 length: 16 residues. Germline CDR1 and CDR2: PRHDT and FYEKMQ (reference sequence). DNA for the CDR3: TGTGCCGGCAGCCAAAGGGGCAGGGGGCAGTACAATGAGCAGTTCTTC. Translating it yields CAGSQRGRGQYNEQFF.

This clonotype was counted at least ten times. This chain connects TRBV4-2 to TRBJ2-1; D unclear. V was shortened by 2 bases and J by 5 bases, with 13 bases between the two germline ends. Germline V gene lookup returns CDR1 LGHNA and CDR2 YNFKEQ. This CDR3 contains 15 residues. CDR3 sequence: CASSQNLLLHNEQFF. DNA of the CDR3: TGTGCCAGCAGCCAAAACCTCCTACTACACAATGAGCAGTTCTTC.

Worth noting for this clonotype: Relative to the germline gene, one junction end is altered; a read error may explain this. This chain links TRBV5-1 with TRBJ2-6; D could derive from TRBD1 or TRBD2 (5 bases each). The CDR3 totals 15 residues. CDR1 SGHRS and CDR2 YFSETQ come from the germline V gene. The CDR3: CASSGLDSGANVLAF. The CDR3 DNA follows: TGCGCCAGCAGCGGTCTGGACTCTGGGGCCAACGTCCTGGCTTTC.

Points on this clonotype: Just one base apart from a much larger clone, this may be a read error. The chain links TRBV5-6 to TRBJ1-2; D is undetermined. Germline lookup yields CDR1 SGHDT and CDR2 YYEEEE. Trimming took off 0 bases at V and 3 bases at J, with 12 bases between the two ends. The CDR3 has 15 amino acids. The CDR3 DNA sequence: TGTGCCAGCAGCTTGGGACCACCAGGCGACTATGGCTACACCTTC. This gives the protein CASSLGPPGDYGYTF.

This clonotype appeared many times. The chain carries TRBV7-2 and TRBJ2-3; 12 bases map to TRBD2. From germline, CDR1 is SGHTA and CDR2 FQGNSA. V dropped 5 bases and J dropped 0; count of bases not matched to a gene: 3. The CDR3 has 16 amino acids. CDR3 sequence reads: CASSLTSGSSTDTQYF. The DNA of the CDR3 is TGTGCCAGCAGCCTGACTAGCGGGAGTAGCACAGATACGCAGTATTTT. Using reference TRBV7-2 and TRBJ2-3 for the parts outside the CDR3, the full variable domain is GAGVSQSPSNKVTEKGKDVELRCDPISGHTALYWYRQSLGQGLEFLIYFQGNSAPDKSGLPSDRFSAERTGGSVSTLTIQRTQQEDSAVYLCASSLTSGSSTDTQYFGPGTRLTVL.

Ten or more counts support this clonotype. This chain connects TRBV6-6 to TRBJ1-2; D gene ambiguous. The CDR3 sequence is 12 residues long. Trimming stripped 6 bases from V and 5 bases from J, with 10 bases between. CDR1 and CDR2 from the germline V gene are MNHNY and SVGAGI (reference sequence). DNA of the CDR3: TGTGCCAGCAGCCGGGCAACGTATGGCTACACCTTC. Amino acids: CASSRATYGYTF.

About this clonotype itself: With a much larger clone just one base away, this may be a read error. The rearrangement links TRBV7-3 to TRBJ1-4; 7 bases map to TRBD1. The germline V gene has CDR1 SGHTA and CDR2 FQGTGA. The CDR3 totals 16 residues. CDR3 sequence reads: CASSLPPTGTNGKLFF. In DNA form, the CDR3 reads TGTGCCAGCAGCTTACCCCCGACAGGGACTAATGGAAAACTGTTTTTT.

The sample holds many counts of this clonotype. The chain is built from TRBV14 and TRBJ2-3, with D possibly TRBD2 on 5 matching bases. The CDR3 covers 16 residues. Germline V gene lookup returns CDR1 SGHDN and CDR2 FVKESK. Trimming removed 4 bases from V and 0 bases from J, with 14 bases in between. The chain's CDR3 is CASSPLGGLSTDTQYF. The DNA of the CDR3 is TGTGCCAGCAGCCCCCTGGGTGGACTTAGCACAGATACGCAGTATTTT.

This clonotype came up many times. The chain carries TRBV24-1 and TRBJ1-5; TRBD1 aligns across 8 bases. From germline, CDR1 is KGHDR and CDR2 SFDVKD. The CDR3 totals 15 residues. V dropped 3 bases and J dropped 3; count of bases not matched to a gene: 3. In DNA, the CDR3 is TGTGCCACCAGTGATGCGGGACAGGACAATCAGCCCCAGCATTTT. It encodes CATSDAGQDNQPQHF.

This clonotype was counted at least ten times. The chain employs TRBV9 and TRBJ2-3, with 9 bases matching TRBD2. V lost 4 bases and J lost 1; bases outside the gene matches: 4. The CDR3 totals 15 residues. Per the germline V gene, CDR1 is SGDLS and CDR2 is YYNGEE. Here the CDR3 reads CASSIAGVGTDTQYF. DNA of the CDR3: TGTGCCAGCAGCATAGCGGGAGTGGGCACAGATACGCAGTATTTT.

The table lists this clonotype with many counts. This chain connects TRBV4-2 to TRBJ2-1; 14 bases agree with TRBD2. J was trimmed by 7 bases and V by 3 bases; bases with no gene match: 5. The CDR3 is 16 residues long. Germline CDR1 is LGHNA and CDR2 is YNFKEQ. The CDR3 protein is CASSHGLAGGQNEQFF. The DNA of the CDR3 is TGTGCCAGCAGCCACGGACTAGCGGGAGGCCAGAATGAGCAGTTCTTC.

This clonotype was observed at least ten times. The V and J genes are TRBV20-1 and TRBJ2-7; 7 bases agree with TRBD2. Germline trimming cut 2 bases from V and 7 bases from J; bases unmatched to any gene: 2. Per germline, CDR1 DFQATT and CDR2 SNEGSKA (reference sequence). The CDR3 has 11 amino acids. CDR3 amino acids: CSARPGGEQYF. Here the CDR3 DNA reads TGCAGTGCTAGACCCGGGGGGGAGCAGTACTTC.

J is TRBJ1-2 and V is TRBV29-1, with D perhaps matching TRBD1 (6 bases). The CDR3 extends over 13 amino acids. The germline V gene has CDR1 SQVTM and CDR2 ANQGSEA. Trimming removed 7 bases at V and 4 bases at J, with 16 bases between. This chain's CDR3 is CSADRDVSYGYTF. CDR3 DNA sequence: TGCAGCGCGGACAGAGACGTGAGCTATGGCTACACCTTC.

Ten or more counts support this clonotype. CDR3 amino acids: CASGYPGQGSNYGYTF. CDR3 sequence (DNA): TGTGCCAGCGGCTACCCGGGACAGGGCTCTAACTATGGCTACACCTTC. J is TRBJ1-2 and V is TRBV27; 9 nucleotides agree with TRBD1. Germline assignment: CDR1 MNHEY and CDR2 SMNVEV (reference sequence). The J segment lost 0 bases and the V segment lost 8 bases, leaving 10 bases of the junction unmatched. The CDR3 is 16 residues long.

Comment on this clonotype: This may arise from a read error, as a much more abundant clone is one base away. The chain recombines TRBV7-9 with TRBJ1-1; tentatively, D is TRBD1 (5 bases). The CDR3 is made up of 14 amino acids. Germline values: CDR1 SEHNR, CDR2 FQNEAQ (reference sequence). CDR3 nucleotides: TGTGCCAGCAGCTTCAGGGATTCGAACGCTGAAGCTTTCTTT. Encoded protein: CASSFRDSNAEAFF. Filled out from reference TRBV7-9 and TRBJ1-1, the complete variable domain reads DTGVSQNPRHKITKRGQNVTFRCDPISEHNRLYWYRQTLGQGPEFLTYFQNEAQLEKSRLLSDRFSAERPKGSFSTLEIQRTEQGDSAMYLCASSFRDSNAEAFFGQGTRLTVV.

DNA of the CDR3: TGCAGTGCCCAGGGTATGGGAGGGTCTGGACAGCCCCAGCATTTT. This gives the protein CSAQGMGGSGQPQHF. The V and J genes are TRBV20-1 and TRBJ1-5; the D gene is possibly TRBD1 (5 bases). V was trimmed by 6 bases and J by 7 bases, leaving 22 bases between them. This CDR3 spans 15 amino acids. Germline values: CDR1 DFQATT, CDR2 SNEGSKA (reference sequence).